The 21 T cell receptor beta chains in this list originate from one sample, sequenced in a study of CD8+ T cells in alopecia areata (dated by TCRdb to between 2018 and 2020). The library was produced with the immunoSEQ multiplex PCR assay. For TCR sequencing, RNA was extracted from every sample and reverse transcribed into cDNA to serve as template. TCRdb carries this immuneACCESS record with in-frame sequences only. Its versions omit some clonotypes, under half of them owing to an unresolved V gene in the studies checked, with the rest unexplained. This sample lists roughly 190,000 clones; more than 55% were detected once. The ten biggest clones cover approximately 1.3% of the sample. The sample's treatment or condition label, in plain terms: oral pan-JAK inhibitor, 5-10 mg twice daily. Sequencing used CD4+ T cells sorted from blood, obtained between weeks 49 and 50, from a patient treated with tofacitinib. Source of these receptors: a human donor with alopecia areata.

This clone was recorded once. The chain links TRBV6-5 to TRBJ1-5; tentative D call: TRBD1 (6 bases). This CDR3 is built from 13 residues. Germline V gene sequence: CDR1 MNHEY, CDR2 SVGAGI. V gave up 4 bases and J gave up 5 bases, with 9 bases separating them. For the CDR3, the DNA is TGTGCCAGCAGTTGGGACATCGATCAGCCCCAGCATTTT. Translating gives CASSWDIDQPQHF.

The chain recombines TRBV14 with TRBJ1-2; D is uncertain. Per germline, CDR1 SGHDN and CDR2 FVKESK. CDR3 length equals 15 residues. The germline V and J ends were trimmed by 0 bases and 2 bases, with 10 bases remaining between them. CDR3 region: CASSQDSTRNYGYTF. CDR3 bases: TGTGCCAGCAGCCAAGATTCGACAAGAAACTATGGCTACACCTTC.

This chain links TRBV13 with TRBJ1-2, with unresolved D. Germline V gives CDR1 PRHDT, CDR2 FYEKMQ (reference sequence). V was trimmed by 3 bases and J by 4 bases, leaving 12 bases between them. This CDR3 is 14 amino acids long. In DNA, the CDR3 is TGTGCCAGCAGCTTTAAAACGAAGACCTATGGCTACACCTTC. Its protein product is CASSFKTKTYGYTF.

The J gene is TRBJ1-1, the V gene TRBV4-3; D remains ambiguous. Germline CDR1 is LGHNA and CDR2 is YSLEER. This CDR3 is built from 14 residues. V shed 0 bases and J shed 3 bases, with 8 bases lying between them. The DNA for the CDR3 is TGCGCCAGCAGCCAAGAAGGCTGGGACACTGAAGCTTTCTTT. It yields the protein CASSQEGWDTEAFF.

This CDR3 reads CSVGLATPNEQFF. Written as DNA, the CDR3 is TGCAGCGTTGGACTAGCCACACCCAATGAGCAGTTCTTC. J is TRBJ2-1 and V is TRBV29-1; 7 positions agree with TRBD2. V lost 4 bases, J lost 6 bases, and 6 bases stayed unmatched. The CDR3 sequence is 13 residues long. The germline CDR1 and CDR2 sequences are SQVTM and ANQGSEA.

The V gene is TRBV29-1, the J gene TRBJ2-3; tentative D call: TRBD2 (6 bases). Germline lookup yields CDR1 SQVTM and CDR2 ANQGSEA. Trimming removed 5 bases at V and 3 bases at J, with 12 bases between. This CDR3 has 13 residues. The CDR3 DNA reads as TGCAGCGTTCGCGGGGTGTTAACAGATACGCAGTATTTT. Translation: CSVRGVLTDTQYF.

The chain recombines TRBV30 with TRBJ2-3; D ambiguous. CDR3 length equals 12 residues. Trimming took off 4 bases at V and 3 bases at J, with 8 bases between the two ends. Germline V gene data show CDR1 as GTSNPN and CDR2 as SVGIG (reference sequence). CDR3 residues: CAWIKGTDTQYF. In DNA, the CDR3 is TGTGCCTGGATCAAGGGAACAGATACGCAGTATTTT.

This clone was counted only a few times. This chain links TRBV7-3 with TRBJ2-1, with D maybe TRBD2 (6 bases). The CDR3 consists of 16 residues. V lost 2 bases and J lost 0, with 11 bases in between. CDR1 and CDR2 from the germline V gene are SGHTA and FQGTGA. The CDR3 sequence: CASSLVGGISYNEQFF. The DNA for the CDR3 is TGTGCCAGCAGCTTAGTCGGGGGAATCTCCTACAATGAGCAGTTCTTC.

The V and J genes are TRBV29-1 and TRBJ1-2; D not resolved. The length of the CDR3 is 9 residues. V was clipped by 3 bases and J by 8 bases, with 4 bases between them. CDR1 SQVTM and CDR2 ANQGSEA come from the germline V gene. The CDR3 is CSVEQGYTF. The CDR3 DNA is TGCAGCGTTGAGCAGGGCTACACCTTC. Full variable domain (outside the CDR3, taken from reference TRBV29-1 and TRBJ1-2): SAVISQKPSRDICQRGTSLTIQCQVDSQVTMMFWYRQQPGQSLTLIATANQGSEATYESGFVIDKFPISRPNLTFSTLTVSNMSPEDSSIYLCSVEQGYTFGSGTRLTVV.

The genes are TRBV25-1 and TRBJ1-1, with TRBD1 identical over 8 bases. In germline, CDR1 is MGHDK, CDR2 SYGVNS. V trimming: 6 bases; J trimming: 1 base; junction bases outside the gene matches: 4. The CDR3 runs 14 residues. This CDR3 reads CASRGTGPNTEAFF. CDR3 DNA sequence: TGTGCCAGCAGGGGGACAGGACCGAACACTGAAGCTTTCTTT.

The chain combines TRBV7-2 with TRBJ2-1, with D possibly being TRBD1 or TRBD2 (5 bases each). The CDR3 totals 15 residues. Looked up from germline, CDR1 is SGHTA and CDR2 is FQGNSA. Trimming pared 4 bases from V and 4 bases from J, leaving 14 bases between. CDR3 protein: CASSSGQFPYNEQFF. The CDR3 region has the DNA TGTGCCAGCAGCTCGGGGCAGTTTCCTTACAATGAGCAGTTCTTC. Combining the CDR3 with reference TRBV7-2 and TRBJ2-1 gives the whole variable domain GAGVSQSPSNKVTEKGKDVELRCDPISGHTALYWYRQSLGQGLEFLIYFQGNSAPDKSGLPSDRFSAERTGGSVSTLTIQRTQQEDSAVYLCASSSGQFPYNEQFFGPGTRLTVL.

J is TRBJ1-6 and V is TRBV30; the match to TRBD1 covers 7 bases. The trim removed 7 bases at V and 6 bases at J, leaving 0 bases unmatched. This CDR3 is built from 11 residues. The V gene's germline CDR1 is GTSNPN and CDR2 SVGIG (reference sequence). The CDR3 loop reads CASGGNSPLHF. The DNA of the CDR3 is TGTGCCTCAGGGGGTAATTCACCCCTCCACTTT.

The chain links TRBV30 to TRBJ1-2; D unclear. The CDR3 has 12 residues. Germline V CDR1 and CDR2: GTSNPN, SVGIG (reference sequence). V was clipped by 5 bases and J by 2 bases, with 9 bases between them. Here the CDR3 reads CAWQSGNYGYTF. In DNA form, the CDR3 reads TGTGCCTGGCAATCTGGAAACTATGGCTACACCTTC.

This clone was picked up a small number of times. This chain joins TRBV29-1 and TRBJ2-6; 10 bases line up with TRBD1. The CDR3 runs 15 residues. Germline lookup yields CDR1 SQVTM and CDR2 ANQGSEA. V lost 4 bases and J lost 0; bases outside the gene matches: 0. The CDR3 is CSVGDRGSGANVLTF. The CDR3 region has the DNA TGCAGCGTTGGGGACAGGGGCTCTGGGGCCAACGTCCTGACTTTC.

In its sample, this clone was seen a few times. This chain connects TRBV11-2 to TRBJ1-1, with unresolved D. The V and J ends lost 1 base and 6 bases respectively, with 9 bases between them. The CDR3 sequence is 13 residues long. Germline CDR1 is SGHAT and CDR2 is FQNNGV. The DNA for the CDR3 is TGTGCCAGCAGCTTAGGCCGAGAGGCTGAAGCTTTCTTT. Its translation is CASSLGREAEAFF.

This chain joins TRBV11-2 and TRBJ2-3, with 8 bases that match TRBD1. In germline, CDR1 is SGHAT, CDR2 FQNNGV. With V trimmed by 2 bases and J by 1 base, 5 bases remained unmatched. The CDR3 is 16 residues long. CDR3 sequence reads: CASSLNRGTGTDTQYF. Here the CDR3 DNA reads TGTGCCAGCAGCTTAAACAGGGGGACGGGCACAGATACGCAGTATTTT.

The chain has TRBV5-1 and TRBJ1-1, with D hard to call. V was cut by 3 bases and J by 0 bases, with 6 bases left in between. Germline assignment: CDR1 SGHRS and CDR2 YFSETQ. The CDR3 has 13 residues. The CDR3 sequence is CASSSLMNTEAFF. CDR3 nucleotides: TGCGCCAGCAGCTCCCTGATGAACACTGAAGCTTTCTTT.

The chain carries TRBV16 and TRBJ1-6; D ambiguous. Germline lookup yields CDR1 KGHSY and CDR2 FQNENV. This CDR3 has 13 residues. V shed 4 bases and J shed 8 bases, with 9 bases lying between them. In DNA form, the CDR3 reads TGTGCCAGCAGCCTTCGGAGGGATTCACCCCTCCACTTT. It yields the protein CASSLRRDSPLHF.

The V gene is TRBV20-1, the J gene TRBJ2-1; 7 bases map to TRBD2. CDR1 and CDR2 (germline): DFQATT, SNEGSKA (reference sequence). Trimming removed 7 bases from V and 5 bases from J; junction bases left unmatched: 2. The CDR3 spans 11 residues. The CDR3 loop is CSGEGNNEQFF. In nucleotides, the CDR3 is TGCAGTGGGGAGGGGAACAATGAGCAGTTCTTC.

This clone was counted between two and nine times. V and J are TRBV29-1 and TRBJ2-1; 9 bases are a match to TRBD2. This CDR3 region has 15 residues. Germline-derived CDR1 and CDR2 are SQVTM and ANQGSEA. V dropped 1 base and J dropped 7; count of bases not matched to a gene: 8. CDR3 nucleotides: TGCAGCGTTGAAGTATTCGCGGGGGGGCCTAATGAGCAGTTCTTC. Translation: CSVEVFAGGPNEQFF.

The chain carries TRBV29-1 and TRBJ1-1; D gene uncertain. V gave up 4 bases and J gave up 4 bases, with 10 bases separating them. The CDR3 is 12 residues long. From germline, CDR1 is SQVTM and CDR2 ANQGSEA. Here the CDR3 DNA reads TGCAGCGTTGTGGTGGGAGTCACTGAAGCTTTCTTT. Residues: CSVVVGVTEAFF.